This TCR beta chain was sequenced in a study of beta chain features in type 1 diabetes (dated by TCRdb to 2016 to 2018). In the study overall: Patients and healthy donors did not differ in mean age, gender distribution, total cell number or subset yield. In the study, TCRB repertoires of sorted circulating CD4+ T cell subsets from recently diagnosed type 1 diabetes patients were compared with those of matched healthy donors. Regulatory and stem cell-like memory subsets were isolated from only 8 patients and about eight healthy donors, whereas naive and central memory subsets came from all 30 or so donors. A total of 85 million to 140 million sorted cells were examined across all samples, and a strong correlation was observed between cell number per subset and RNA yield. Paper-wide results and their limitations: Shorter templates might be favored by PCR, yet because patient and control samples were amplified and corrected together, any such skew would affect both groups equally. At VDJ recombination sites, type 1 diabetes patients had fewer insertions and more deleted nucleotides, which implies abnormalities in thymic rearrangement. In all four CD4+ subsets, TCRB CDR3 length was moderately but significantly shorter in type 1 diabetes patients. Only small numbers of individuals were included in the HLA sub-analyses, which left unresolved whether HLA type had any influence on TCRB rearrangement. Because cDNA rather than genomic DNA was sequenced, highly expressing activated cells could have been over-represented, although no difference in activation and CD3 levels was found between groups. Naive, central memory and regulatory TCRB repertoires appeared to be more similar among patients than among healthy donors.

The High Capacity cDNA Reverse Transcription Kit was used to reverse transcribe all of the isolated RNA, meaning that expressed TCRB transcripts were what got sequenced. Naive, central memory and regulatory T cell samples underwent deep immunoSEQ sequencing, averaging around 4 million total reads per sample. Sorted cells were lysed in RLT buffer, and RNA was extracted using DNase-treated RNeasy Micro or Mini kits according to cell number. Each cell subset was processed separately to prevent cross-contamination, with patient and healthy donor samples processed together. Using the immunoSEQ multiplex PCR, TCRB sequences were amplified from cDNA into 87-bp fragments spanning the CDR3 region. The amplicons were sequenced using the Illumina HiSeq platform. In the original analysis: PCR bias was computationally corrected using synthetic template baselines, reads within Hamming distance 2 were collapsed, and singletons that could not be merged were discarded. By aligning reads against IMGT, V, D and J genes, CDR3 length, and insertions or deletions at six rearrangement sites were assigned. Within each subset, clonotype counts were normalized to the number of sorted cells before true diversity and Gini coefficients were calculated with the tcR R package. The overlap coefficient, calculated on TCRB nucleotide sequences, was used to quantify repertoire sharing. Out-of-frame TCRB sequences from naive cells were analyzed as a proxy for the pre-selection repertoire. TCRdb re-hosts the immuneACCESS table, in-frame sequences only. Its copies lack some clones; in the studies checked, an unresolved V gene accounts for under half of them, and the cause for the rest is not known. For V, J and clone size, that table is used; D and trimming come from the DNA. This sample holds about 620,000 clones; 15% to 19% were observed only once. The ten largest account for 0.093% of the sample.

Worth noting for this clone: It has no known antigen specificity. No much larger clone is present one base from it, and per-base qualities are unavailable.

Unmatched junction bases come to 11, with V trimmed by 3 bases and J by 1 base. The germline V gene sets CDR1 to SGHTA and CDR2 to FQGNSA. The CDR3, cysteine through phenylalanine, is 17 amino acids long. Only the CDR3 DNA is retained, 51 bases long and in frame from the first base. Each donor gave one peripheral blood draw, averaging approximately 110 mL, which was collected into heparinised tubes. A BD FACSAria II and a panel including CD45RO, CCR7, CD25, CD127, CD95 and CD27 were used to sort naive, central memory, regulatory and stem cell-like memory CD4+ T cells. Every sorted population had a purity above 95%. Right away, PBMCs were isolated by Lymphoprep density gradient centrifugation and were stained directly, with no culture step. Samples were stained and sorted in pairs, with one healthy donor and one patient per experiment, so that batch effects were minimized.

The specimen was naive CD4+ T cells from blood. Interpreted using the paper, the cell subset or site label stands for: true naive CD4+ T cells. The TCR originated in a young man in good health. Recombination joined TRBV7-2 with TRBJ1-2; 7 nucleotides in the junction match TRBD1. Here is the DNA: TGTGCCAGCAGCTTGCGACAGGGTCTACAACTTAACTATGGCTACACCTTC. Translated, this gives CASSLRQGLQLNYGYTF.